A selection of T cell receptor beta chains follows, all from one sample in a study of beta chain features in type 1 diabetes. Sequencing was performed with immunoSEQ multiplex PCR; in TCRdb, only in-frame clones are kept and a portion is missing. The data show 500,000 to 850,000 clones, about 14% seen once. Specimen: naive CD4+ T cells from blood. These TCRs come from a man younger than 35 with type 1 diabetes. The conserved cysteine and the conserved F or W are not part of the CDR3 here. A D gene is named only where the DNA matches it firmly.

d_gene: TRBD1
v_gene: TRBV7-2
len: 13
CDR3aa: ASSWQGALSNEQF

d_gene: TRBD2
v_gene: TRBV2
len: 13
CDR3aa: ASSEAASGKYEQY

d_gene: .
v_gene: TRBV30
len: 11
CDR3aa: AWSVAGANVLT

d_gene: .
v_gene: TRBV28
len: 13
CDR3aa: ASSPWDNKNTEAF

d_gene: TRBD2
v_gene: TRBV30
len: 11
CDR3aa: AWGDGRGETQY

d_gene: TRBD2
v_gene: TRBV7-8
len: 14
CDR3aa: ASSSTTSAGAYEQY

d_gene: TRBD1
v_gene: TRBV15
len: 14
CDR3aa: ATSRVIGTGRYGYT

d_gene: .
v_gene: TRBV10-3
len: 11
CDR3aa: AIRGDGGQPQH

d_gene: .
v_gene: TRBV7-7
len: 11
CDR3aa: ASSKRATGELF

d_gene: .
v_gene: TRBV6-6
len: 12
CDR3aa: ASKPQGGSYEQY

d_gene: TRBD1
v_gene: TRBV7-6
len: 14
CDR3aa: ASSPGTGGRGYGYT

d_gene: .
v_gene: TRBV7-9
len: 12
CDR3aa: ASSWAGGTDTQY